This TCR beta chain emerged from a study of blood T cell repertoires in COVID-19. For the study at large: Some COVID-19 samples were acute and others convalescent; all came from the United States, Italy and Spain.

V was pared by 3 bases and J by 2 bases, with 14 bases between. CDR1 is MNHNS, CDR2 SASEGT, per germline. This CDR3 contains 16 residues. In the original analysis: Estimation of nucleated cell counts relied on the amplification of reference gene primers. Clones were read by immunoSEQ multiplex PCR, and TCRdb kept only the in-frame ones, dropping some. V, J and clone size were drawn from that table, and D and trimming were deduced from the DNA. Among some 87,000 clones listed, roughly 80% were seen once. The TCR was taken from a human donor in a cohort sampled during active COVID-19. The V gene is TRBV6-1, the J gene TRBJ2-1, with D perhaps matching TRBD2 (5 bases). Material: peripheral blood. CDR3 DNA: TGTGCCAGCAGTGACAAACCGGGATTCACCTACAATGAGCAGTTCTTC. Amino acids: CASSDKPGFTYNEQFF.